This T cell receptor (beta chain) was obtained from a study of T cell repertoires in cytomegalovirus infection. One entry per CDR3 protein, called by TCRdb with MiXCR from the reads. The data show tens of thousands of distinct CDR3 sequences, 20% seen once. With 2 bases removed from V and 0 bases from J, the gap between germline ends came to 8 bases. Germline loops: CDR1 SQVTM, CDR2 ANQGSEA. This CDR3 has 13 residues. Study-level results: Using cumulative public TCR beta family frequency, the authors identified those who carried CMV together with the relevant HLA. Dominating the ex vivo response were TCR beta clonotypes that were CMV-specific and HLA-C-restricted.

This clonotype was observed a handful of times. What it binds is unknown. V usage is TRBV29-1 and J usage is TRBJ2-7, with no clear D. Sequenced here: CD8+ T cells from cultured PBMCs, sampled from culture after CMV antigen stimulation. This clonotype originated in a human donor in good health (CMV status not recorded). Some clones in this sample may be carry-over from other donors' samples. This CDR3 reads CSVETRSSYEQYF. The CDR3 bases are TGCAGCGTTGAAACAAGGAGCTCCTACGAGCAGTACTTC.